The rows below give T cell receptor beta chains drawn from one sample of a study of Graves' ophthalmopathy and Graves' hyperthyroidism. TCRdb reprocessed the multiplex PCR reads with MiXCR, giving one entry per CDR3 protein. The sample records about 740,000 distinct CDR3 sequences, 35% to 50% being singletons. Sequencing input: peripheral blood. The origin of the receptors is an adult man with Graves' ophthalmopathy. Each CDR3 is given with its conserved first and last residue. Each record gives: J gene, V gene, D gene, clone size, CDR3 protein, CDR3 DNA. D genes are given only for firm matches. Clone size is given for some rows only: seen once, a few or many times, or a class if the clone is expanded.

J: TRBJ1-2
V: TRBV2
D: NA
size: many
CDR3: CASSDGYRTNF
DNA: TGTGCCAGCAGTGACGGCTATCGGACGAACTTC

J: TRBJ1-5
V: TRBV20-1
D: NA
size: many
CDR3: CSAITGSYGQPQHF
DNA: TGCAGTGCCATAACAGGGTCGTACGGTCAGCCCCAGCATTTT

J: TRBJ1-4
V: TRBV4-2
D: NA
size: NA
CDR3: CASSSPREGGNEKLFF
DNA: TGTGCCAGCAGCTCCCCTCGAGAAGGGGGGAATGAAAAACTGTTTTTT

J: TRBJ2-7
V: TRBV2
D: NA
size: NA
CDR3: CASSRDVNYYEQYF
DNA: TGTGCCAGCAGCCGGGACGTCAACTACTACGAGCAGTACTTC

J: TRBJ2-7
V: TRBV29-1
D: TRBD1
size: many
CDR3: CSAGQGFEQYF
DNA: TGCAGCGCGGGACAGGGTTTCGAGCAGTACTTC

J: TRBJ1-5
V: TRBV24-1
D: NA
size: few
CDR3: CASSKGLSQPQHF
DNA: TGTGCCAGCAGCAAGGGTTTGAGTCAGCCCCAGCATTTT

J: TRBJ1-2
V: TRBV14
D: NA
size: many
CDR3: CASSQVRARGYTF
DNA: TGTGCCAGCAGCCAAGTAAGGGCTCGGGGCTACACCTTC

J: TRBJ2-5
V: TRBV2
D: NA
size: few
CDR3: CASSQGGGFGETQYF
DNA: TGTGCCAGCAGCCAGGGGGGGGGCTTTGGGGAGACCCAGTACTTC

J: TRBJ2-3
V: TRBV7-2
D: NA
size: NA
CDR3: CASSNLGADTQYF
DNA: TGTGCCAGCAGTAACCTGGGGGCAGATACGCAGTATTTT

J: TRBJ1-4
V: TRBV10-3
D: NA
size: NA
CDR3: CASRPGGVSRKLFF
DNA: TGTGCCAGCAGACCTGGTGGCGTTTCTCGAAAACTGTTTTTT

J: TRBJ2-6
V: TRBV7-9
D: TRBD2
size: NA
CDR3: CASSTPGRTSALTF
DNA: TGTGCCAGCAGCACCCCCGGACGGACTAGCGCCCTGACTTTC

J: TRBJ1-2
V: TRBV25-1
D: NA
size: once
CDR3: CASSYPSGDSYGYTF
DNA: TGTGCCAGCAGTTACCCCTCAGGGGATAGCTATGGCTACACCTTC

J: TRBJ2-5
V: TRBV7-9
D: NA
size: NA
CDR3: CASSVEGRVRETQYF
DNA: TGTGCCAGCAGCGTTGAGGGCAGGGTAAGAGAGACCCAGTACTTC

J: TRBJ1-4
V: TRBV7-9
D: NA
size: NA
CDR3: CASSHRYRTATNEQLFF
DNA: TGTGCCAGCAGCCACCGTTACCGGACAGCAACTAATGAACAACTGTTTTTT

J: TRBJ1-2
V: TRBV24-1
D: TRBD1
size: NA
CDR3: CATSDQGQGGYTF
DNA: TGTGCCACCAGTGATCAAGGACAGGGAGGCTACACCTTC

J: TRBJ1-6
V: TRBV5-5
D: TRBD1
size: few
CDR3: CASSRTGHNSPLHF
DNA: TGTGCCAGCAGTAGGACAGGGCATAATTCACCCCTCCACTTT

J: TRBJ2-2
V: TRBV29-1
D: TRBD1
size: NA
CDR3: CSANSPDRDFTGELLF
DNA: TGCAGCGCCAACAGCCCCGACAGGGATTTCACCGGGGAGCTGCTTTTT

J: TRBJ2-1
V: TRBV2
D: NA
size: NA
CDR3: CASREGRGTYNEQFF
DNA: TGTGCCAGCAGGGAGGGGCGGGGAACATACAATGAGCAGTTCTTC

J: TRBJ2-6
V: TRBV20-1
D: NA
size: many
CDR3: CSASGHSGANVLTF
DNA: TGCAGTGCTAGTGGCCATTCTGGGGCCAACGTCCTGACTTTC

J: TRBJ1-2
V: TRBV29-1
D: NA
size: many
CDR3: CSVDGYTF
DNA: TGCAGCGTAGACGGCTACACCTTC

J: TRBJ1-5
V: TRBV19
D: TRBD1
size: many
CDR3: CASTGTGTGSQPQHF
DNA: TGTGCCAGTACCGGGACAGGGACGGGGAGTCAGCCCCAGCATTTT

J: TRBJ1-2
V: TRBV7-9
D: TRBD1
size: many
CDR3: CATLGQGSRDYTF
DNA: TGTGCCACCTTGGGACAGGGAAGCCGTGACTACACCTTC

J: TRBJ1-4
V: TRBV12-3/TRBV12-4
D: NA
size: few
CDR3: CASSPPGWGEKLFF
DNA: TGTGCCAGCAGTCCCCCGGGGTGGGGTGAAAAACTGTTTTTT

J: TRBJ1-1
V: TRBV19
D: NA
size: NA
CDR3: CASRGTTRTATEAFF
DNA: TGTGCCAGTAGGGGGACGACACGAACGGCCACTGAAGCTTTCTTT

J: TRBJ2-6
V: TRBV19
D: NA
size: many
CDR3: CASSRAVPGANVLTF
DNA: TGTGCCAGTAGTCGAGCGGTCCCTGGGGCCAACGTCCTGACTTTC

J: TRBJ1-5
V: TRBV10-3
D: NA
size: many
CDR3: CASSYSGRRDSNQPQHF
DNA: TGTGCCAGCAGTTACTCGGGGCGAAGGGATAGCAATCAGCCCCAGCATTTT

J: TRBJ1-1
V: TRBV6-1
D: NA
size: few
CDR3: CASSAWDIYTEAFF
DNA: TGTGCCAGCAGTGCCTGGGACATTTACACTGAAGCTTTCTTT

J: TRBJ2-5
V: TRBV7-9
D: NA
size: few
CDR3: CASSLGTGLLKETQYF
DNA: TGTGCCAGCAGCTTAGGAACCGGACTACTGAAGGAGACCCAGTACTTC

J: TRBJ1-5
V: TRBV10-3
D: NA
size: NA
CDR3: CASGAGLSQPQHF
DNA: TGTGCCAGCGGAGCGGGGCTCAGTCAGCCCCAGCATTTT

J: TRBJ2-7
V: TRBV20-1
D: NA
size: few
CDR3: CSASLPGTYEQYF
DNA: TGCAGTGCTAGCCTCCCAGGAACCTACGAGCAGTACTTC

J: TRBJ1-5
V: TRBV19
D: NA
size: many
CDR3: CASSISPGQPQHF
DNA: TGTGCCAGTAGTATCTCCCCGGGACAGCCCCAGCATTTT

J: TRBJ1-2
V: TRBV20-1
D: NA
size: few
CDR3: CSAPRGGFNYGYTF
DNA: TGCAGTGCCCCAAGGGGAGGGTTCAACTATGGCTACACCTTC

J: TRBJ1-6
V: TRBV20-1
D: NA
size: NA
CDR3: CSAIGGNSPLHF
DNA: TGCAGTGCTATAGGGGGAAATTCACCCCTCCACTTT

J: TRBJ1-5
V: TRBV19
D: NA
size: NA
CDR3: CASSIQWDQPQHF
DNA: TGTGCCAGTAGTATCCAGTGGGATCAGCCCCAGCATTTT

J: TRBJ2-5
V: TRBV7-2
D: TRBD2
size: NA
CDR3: CASSPLGIRTSGYQETQYF
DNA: TGTGCCAGCAGCCCTCTGGGTATTCGGACTAGCGGATACCAAGAGACCCAGTACTTC

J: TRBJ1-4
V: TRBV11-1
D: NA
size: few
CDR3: CASSPVTLNEKLFF
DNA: TGTGCCAGCAGCCCCGTAACACTTAATGAAAAACTGTTTTTT

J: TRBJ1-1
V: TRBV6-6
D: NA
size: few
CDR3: CASVEGGNTEAFF
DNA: TGTGCCAGCGTTGAGGGCGGGAACACTGAAGCTTTCTTT

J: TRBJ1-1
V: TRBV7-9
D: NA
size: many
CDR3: CASSAQNTEAFF
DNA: TGTGCCAGCAGCGCCCAGAACACTGAAGCTTTCTTT

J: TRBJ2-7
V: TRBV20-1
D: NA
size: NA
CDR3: CSARGTDSYGQYF
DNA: TGCAGTGCTAGAGGGACAGATTCCTACGGGCAGTACTTC

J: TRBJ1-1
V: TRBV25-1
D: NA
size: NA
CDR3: CASRISKDTEAFF
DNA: TGTGCCAGCAGGATATCCAAGGACACTGAAGCTTTCTTT

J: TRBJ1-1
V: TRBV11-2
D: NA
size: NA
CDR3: CASSFRGFPSTEAFF
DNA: TGTGCCAGCAGCTTCCGGGGGTTCCCAAGCACTGAAGCTTTCTTT

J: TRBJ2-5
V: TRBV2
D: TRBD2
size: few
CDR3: CASGSPAGEGETQYF
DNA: TGTGCCAGCGGATCCCCGGCGGGGGAGGGGGAGACCCAGTACTTC

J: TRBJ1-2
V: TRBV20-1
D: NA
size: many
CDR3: CSAKTSGGYTF
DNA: TGCAGTGCTAAAACCTCTGGTGGCTACACCTTC

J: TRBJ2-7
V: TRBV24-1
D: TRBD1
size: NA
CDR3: CATSDSGTAYEQYF
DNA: TGTGCCACCAGTGACTCCGGGACAGCCTACGAGCAGTACTTC

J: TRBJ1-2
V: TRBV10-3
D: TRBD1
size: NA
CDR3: CASGKIDRDGYTF
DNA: TGTGCCAGCGGTAAGATCGACAGGGACGGCTACACCTTC

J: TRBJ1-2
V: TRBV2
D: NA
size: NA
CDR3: CASRGGGTIYGYTF
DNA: TGTGCCAGCAGGGGGGGAGGAACTATCTATGGCTACACCTTC

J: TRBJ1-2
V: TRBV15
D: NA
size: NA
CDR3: CATSTDSEAYGYTF
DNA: TGTGCCACCAGCACCGACAGCGAGGCCTATGGCTACACCTTC

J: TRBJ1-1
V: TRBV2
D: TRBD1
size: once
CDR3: CASSDWDRGLGTEAFF
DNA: TGTGCCAGCAGCGATTGGGACAGGGGGTTGGGCACTGAAGCTTTCTTT

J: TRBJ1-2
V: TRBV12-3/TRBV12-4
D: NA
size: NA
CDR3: CASSWGVIAGYTF
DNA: TGTGCCAGCAGCTGGGGGGTGATCGCAGGCTACACCTTC

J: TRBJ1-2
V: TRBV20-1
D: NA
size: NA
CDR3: CSAKPLGAAGYTF
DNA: TGCAGTGCTAAACCCTTGGGGGCCGCTGGCTACACCTTC

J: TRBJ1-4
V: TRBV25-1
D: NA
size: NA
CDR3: CASSRQADEKLFF
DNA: TGTGCCAGCAGCCGACAGGCTGATGAAAAACTGTTTTTT

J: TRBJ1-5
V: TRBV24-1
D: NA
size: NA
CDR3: CASPDRSYSNRPQHF
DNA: TGTGCCAGTCCCGACAGGTCCTATAGCAATCGGCCCCAGCATTTT

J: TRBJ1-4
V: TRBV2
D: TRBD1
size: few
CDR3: CASEQGEANEKLFF
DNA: TGTGCCAGCGAACAGGGGGAGGCTAATGAAAAACTGTTTTTT

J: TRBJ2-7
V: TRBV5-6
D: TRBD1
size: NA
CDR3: CASGPDRGQYEQYF
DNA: TGTGCCAGCGGGCCAGACAGGGGACAATACGAGCAGTACTTC

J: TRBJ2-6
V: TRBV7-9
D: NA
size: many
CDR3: CASSLPGSASGANVLTF
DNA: TGTGCCAGCAGCCTACCGGGGTCCGCCTCTGGGGCCAACGTCCTGACTTTC

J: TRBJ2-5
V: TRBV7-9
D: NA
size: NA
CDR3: CASSSSPRETQYF
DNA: TGTGCCAGCAGCTCCTCCCCAAGGGAGACCCAGTACTTC

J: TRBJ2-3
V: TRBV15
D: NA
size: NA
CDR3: CATSPLLAGTGTDTQYF
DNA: TGTGCCACCAGCCCCCTTTTAGCGGGGACAGGCACAGATACGCAGTATTTT